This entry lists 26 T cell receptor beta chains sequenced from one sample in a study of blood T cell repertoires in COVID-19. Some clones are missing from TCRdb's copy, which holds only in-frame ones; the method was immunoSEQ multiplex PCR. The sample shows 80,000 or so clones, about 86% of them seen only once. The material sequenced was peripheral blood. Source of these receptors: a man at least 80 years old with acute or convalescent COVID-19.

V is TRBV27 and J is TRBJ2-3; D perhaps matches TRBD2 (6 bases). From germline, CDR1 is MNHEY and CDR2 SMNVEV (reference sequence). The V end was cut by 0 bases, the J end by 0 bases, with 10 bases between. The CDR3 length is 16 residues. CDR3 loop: CASSLSGGFSTDTQYF. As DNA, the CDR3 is TGTGCCAGCAGTTTATCGGGGGGTTTTAGCACAGATACGCAGTATTTT.

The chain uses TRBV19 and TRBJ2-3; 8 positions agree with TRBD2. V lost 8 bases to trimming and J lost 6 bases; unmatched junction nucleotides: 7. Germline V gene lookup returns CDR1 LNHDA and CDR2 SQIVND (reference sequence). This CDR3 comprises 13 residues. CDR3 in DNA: TGTGCCAGTGGAAGCGGGAGTTGGGATACGCAGTATTTT. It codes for CASGSGSWDTQYF.

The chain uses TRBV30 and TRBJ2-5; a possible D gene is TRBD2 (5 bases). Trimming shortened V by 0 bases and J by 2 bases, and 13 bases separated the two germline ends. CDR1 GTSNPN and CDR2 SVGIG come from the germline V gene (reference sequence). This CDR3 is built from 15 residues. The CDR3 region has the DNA TGTGCCTGGAGTGTAGCCCGGGGTTATCAAGAGACCCAGTACTTC. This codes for CAWSVARGYQETQYF.

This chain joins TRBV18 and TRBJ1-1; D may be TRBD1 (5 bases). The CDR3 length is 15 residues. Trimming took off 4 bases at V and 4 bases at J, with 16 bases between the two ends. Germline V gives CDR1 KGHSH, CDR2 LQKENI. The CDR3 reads CASSLLDGGGTEAFF. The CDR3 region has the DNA TGTGCCAGCTCACTACTCGACGGGGGAGGCACTGAAGCTTTCTTT.

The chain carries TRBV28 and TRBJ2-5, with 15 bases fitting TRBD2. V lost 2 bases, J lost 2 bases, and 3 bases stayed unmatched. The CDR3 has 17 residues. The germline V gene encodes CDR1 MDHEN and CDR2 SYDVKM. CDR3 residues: CASSLGGLAGGQETQYF. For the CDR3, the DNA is TGTGCCAGCAGTTTAGGAGGACTAGCGGGAGGGCAAGAGACCCAGTACTTC.

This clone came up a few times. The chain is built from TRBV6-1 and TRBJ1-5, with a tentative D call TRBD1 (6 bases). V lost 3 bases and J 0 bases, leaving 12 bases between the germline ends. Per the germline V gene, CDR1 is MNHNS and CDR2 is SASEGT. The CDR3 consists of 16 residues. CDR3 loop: CASSEGAFYSNQPQHF. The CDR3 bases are TGTGCCAGCAGTGAGGGGGCCTTCTATAGCAATCAGCCCCAGCATTTT.

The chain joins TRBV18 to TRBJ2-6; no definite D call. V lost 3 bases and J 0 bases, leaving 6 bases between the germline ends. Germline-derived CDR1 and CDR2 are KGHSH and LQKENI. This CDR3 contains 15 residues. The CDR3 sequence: CASSPPVSGANVLTF. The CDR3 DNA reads TGTGCCAGCTCACCTCCAGTCTCTGGGGCCAACGTCCTGACTTTC.

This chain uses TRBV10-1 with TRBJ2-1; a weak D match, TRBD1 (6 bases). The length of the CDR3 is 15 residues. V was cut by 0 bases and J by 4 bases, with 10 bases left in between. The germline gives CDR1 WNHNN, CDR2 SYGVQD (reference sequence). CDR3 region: CASSESGARYNEQFF. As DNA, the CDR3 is TGCGCCAGCAGTGAGTCGGGGGCCCGATACAATGAGCAGTTCTTC.

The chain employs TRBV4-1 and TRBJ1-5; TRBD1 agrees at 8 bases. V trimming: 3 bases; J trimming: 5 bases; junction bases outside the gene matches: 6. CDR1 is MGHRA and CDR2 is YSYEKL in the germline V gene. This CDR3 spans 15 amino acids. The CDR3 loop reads CASSQDRVRDQPQHF. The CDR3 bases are TGCGCCAGCAGCCAGGACAGGGTCAGGGATCAGCCCCAGCATTTT.

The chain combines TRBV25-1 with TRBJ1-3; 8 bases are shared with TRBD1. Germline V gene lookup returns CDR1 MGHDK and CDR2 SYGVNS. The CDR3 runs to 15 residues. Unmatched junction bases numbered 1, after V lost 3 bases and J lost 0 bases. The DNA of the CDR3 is TGTGCCAGCAGTGACGGGACAGGCTCTGGAAACACCATATATTTT. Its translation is CASSDGTGSGNTIYF.

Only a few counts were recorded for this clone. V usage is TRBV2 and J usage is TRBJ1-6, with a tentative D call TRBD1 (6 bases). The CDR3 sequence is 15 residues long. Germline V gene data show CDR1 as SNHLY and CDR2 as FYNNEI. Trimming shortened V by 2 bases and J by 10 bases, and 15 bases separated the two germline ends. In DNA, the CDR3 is TGTGCCAGCAGTGAAATTGCAGGGGACGGGTCACCCCTCCACTTT. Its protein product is CASSEIAGDGSPLHF.

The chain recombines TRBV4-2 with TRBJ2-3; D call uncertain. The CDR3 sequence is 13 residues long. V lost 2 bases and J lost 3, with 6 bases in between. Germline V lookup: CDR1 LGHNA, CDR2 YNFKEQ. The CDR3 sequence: CASSQTETDTQYF. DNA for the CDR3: TGTGCCAGCAGCCAAACAGAGACAGATACGCAGTATTTT.

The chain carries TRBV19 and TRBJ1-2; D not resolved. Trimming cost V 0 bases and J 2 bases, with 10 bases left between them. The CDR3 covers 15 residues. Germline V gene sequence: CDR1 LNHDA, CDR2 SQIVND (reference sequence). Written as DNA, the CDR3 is TGTGCCAGTAGTATAGAGCGGGGAGGGAACTATGGCTACACCTTC. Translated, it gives CASSIERGGNYGYTF.

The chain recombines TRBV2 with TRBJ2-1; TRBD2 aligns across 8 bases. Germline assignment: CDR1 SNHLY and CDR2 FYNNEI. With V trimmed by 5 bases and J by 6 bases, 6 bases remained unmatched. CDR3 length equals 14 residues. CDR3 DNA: TGTGCCAGCAGTTTATTGGGGACTAGCAATGAGCAGTTCTTC. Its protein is CASSLLGTSNEQFF.

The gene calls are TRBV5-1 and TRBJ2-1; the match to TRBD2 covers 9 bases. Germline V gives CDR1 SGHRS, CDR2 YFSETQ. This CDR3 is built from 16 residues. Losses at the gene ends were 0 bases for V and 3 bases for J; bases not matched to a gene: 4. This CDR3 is CASSLAPSGVYNEQFF. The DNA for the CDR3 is TGCGCCAGCAGCTTGGCACCTAGCGGGGTCTACAATGAGCAGTTCTTC.

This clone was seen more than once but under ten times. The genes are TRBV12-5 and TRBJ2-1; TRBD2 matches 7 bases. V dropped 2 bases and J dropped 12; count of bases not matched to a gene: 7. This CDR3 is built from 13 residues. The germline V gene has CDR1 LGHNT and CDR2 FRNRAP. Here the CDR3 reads CASGLPGLVGQFF. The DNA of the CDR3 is TGTGCTAGTGGTTTGCCAGGACTAGTAGGGCAGTTCTTC.

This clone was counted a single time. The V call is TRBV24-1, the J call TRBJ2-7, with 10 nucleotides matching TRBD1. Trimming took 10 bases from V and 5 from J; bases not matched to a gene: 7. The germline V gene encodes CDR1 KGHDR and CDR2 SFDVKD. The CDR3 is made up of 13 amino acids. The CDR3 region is CATAGQGGHEQYF. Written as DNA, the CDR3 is TGTGCCACAGCCGGACAGGGGGGCCACGAGCAGTACTTC.

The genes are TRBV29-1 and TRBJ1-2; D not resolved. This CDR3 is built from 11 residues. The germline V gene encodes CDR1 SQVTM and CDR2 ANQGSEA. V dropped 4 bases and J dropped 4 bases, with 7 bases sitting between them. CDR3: CSVVESYGYTF. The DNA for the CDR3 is TGCAGCGTTGTGGAGAGCTATGGCTACACCTTC.

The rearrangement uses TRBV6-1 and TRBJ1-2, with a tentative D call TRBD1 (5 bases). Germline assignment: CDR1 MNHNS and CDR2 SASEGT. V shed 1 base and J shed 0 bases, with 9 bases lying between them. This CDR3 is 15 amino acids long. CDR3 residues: CASSEVTGANYGYTF. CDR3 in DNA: TGTGCCAGCAGTGAAGTCACAGGAGCTAACTATGGCTACACCTTC.

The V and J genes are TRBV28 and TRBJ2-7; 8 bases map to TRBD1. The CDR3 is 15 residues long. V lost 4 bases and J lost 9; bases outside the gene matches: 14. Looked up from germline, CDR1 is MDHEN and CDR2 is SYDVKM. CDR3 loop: CASSSSGTGKVGQYF. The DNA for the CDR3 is TGTGCCAGCAGTTCCTCTGGGACAGGCAAAGTGGGGCAGTACTTC.

The CDR3 protein is CASSLERISYNEQFF. CDR3 nucleotides: TGTGCCAGCAGCTTAGAGCGGATCTCCTACAATGAGCAGTTCTTC. The chain carries TRBV7-9 and TRBJ2-1; tentatively, D is TRBD2 (5 bases). V was cut by 1 base and J by 0 bases, with 7 bases left in between. There are 15 residues in the CDR3. CDR1 and CDR2 (germline): SEHNR, FQNEAQ (reference sequence).

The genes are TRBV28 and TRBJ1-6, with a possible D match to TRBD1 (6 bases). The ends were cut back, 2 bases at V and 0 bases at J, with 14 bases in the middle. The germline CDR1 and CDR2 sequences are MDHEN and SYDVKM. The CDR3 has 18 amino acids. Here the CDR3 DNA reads TGTGCCAGCAGTTTAACGGGACACCATAGCTCCTATAATTCACCCCTCCACTTT. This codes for CASSLTGHHSSYNSPLHF.

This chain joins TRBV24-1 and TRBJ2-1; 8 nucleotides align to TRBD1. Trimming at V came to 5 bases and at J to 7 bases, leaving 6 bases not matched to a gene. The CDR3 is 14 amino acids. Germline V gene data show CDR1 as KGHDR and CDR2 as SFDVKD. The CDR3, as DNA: TGTGCCACCAGTGGGCAGGGGGCTCGGAATGAGCAGTTCTTC. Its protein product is CATSGQGARNEQFF.

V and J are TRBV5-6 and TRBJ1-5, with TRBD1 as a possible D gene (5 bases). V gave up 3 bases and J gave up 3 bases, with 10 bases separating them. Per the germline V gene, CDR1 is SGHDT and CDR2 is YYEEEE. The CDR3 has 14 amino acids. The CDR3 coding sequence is TGTGCCAGCAGCTGGGGGGGTAACAATCAGCCCCAGCATTTT. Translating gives CASSWGGNNQPQHF.

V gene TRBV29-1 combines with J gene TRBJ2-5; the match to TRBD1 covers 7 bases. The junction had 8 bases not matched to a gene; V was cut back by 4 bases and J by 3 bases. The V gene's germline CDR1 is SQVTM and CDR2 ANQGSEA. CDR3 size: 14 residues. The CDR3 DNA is TGCAGCGTTGGAGAACCGGGACAGAAAGAGACCCAGTACTTC. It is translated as CSVGEPGQKETQYF.

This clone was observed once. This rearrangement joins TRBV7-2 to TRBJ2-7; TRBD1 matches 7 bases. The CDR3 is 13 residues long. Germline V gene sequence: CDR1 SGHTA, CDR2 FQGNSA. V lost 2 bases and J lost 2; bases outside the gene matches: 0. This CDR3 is CASSLQGAYEQYF. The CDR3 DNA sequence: TGTGCCAGCAGCTTACAGGGGGCCTACGAGCAGTACTTC.